Below, one TCR beta chain is given with its context. Original data processing: Quantification of nucleated cells was approximated via reference gene primer amplification. Clones were read by immunoSEQ multiplex PCR, and TCRdb kept only the in-frame ones, dropping some. V, J and clone size are those of that table, while D and trimming were read from the DNA. The sample has around 230,000 clones; about four fifths are singletons. These data are taken from a study of blood T cell repertoires in COVID-19. CDR1 SEHNR and CDR2 FQNEAQ come from the germline V gene (reference sequence). The CDR3 has 15 amino acids. V lost 1 base and J 2 bases, leaving 12 bases between the germline ends.

The receptor was derived from a woman older than 75 with acute or convalescent COVID-19. The V call is TRBV7-9, the J call TRBJ2-7; D ambiguous. Sequences were obtained from peripheral blood. CDR3 residues: CASSLVMPGPYEQYF. CDR3 bases: TGTGCCAGCAGCTTAGTCATGCCAGGCCCCTACGAGCAGTACTTC.